This T cell receptor (beta chain) comes out of a study of blood T cells in healthy people across ages. This clonotype occurred a few times. Primers used in a second PCR of roughly 7 to 12 cycles were a sample-barcoded 5' primer and a J-beta primer mix. Each CDR3 protein gets one entry after TCRdb re-called the 5' RACE reads with MiXCR. Of 700,000 or so distinct CDR3 sequences listed, 20% to 25% are singletons. The source of this sequence is a man between 65 and 80 years old in good health. Sequences were obtained from blood.

CDR3 protein: CASSLDRGYNYGYTF. In nucleotides, the CDR3 is TGCGCCAGCAGCTTGGACAGGGGCTATAACTATGGCTACACCTTC. This rearrangement joins TRBV5-1 to TRBJ1-2; 7 bases match TRBD1. Germline assignment: CDR1 SGHRS and CDR2 YFSETQ. V trimming: 0 bases; J trimming: 1 base; junction bases outside the gene matches: 3. This CDR3 region has 15 residues.